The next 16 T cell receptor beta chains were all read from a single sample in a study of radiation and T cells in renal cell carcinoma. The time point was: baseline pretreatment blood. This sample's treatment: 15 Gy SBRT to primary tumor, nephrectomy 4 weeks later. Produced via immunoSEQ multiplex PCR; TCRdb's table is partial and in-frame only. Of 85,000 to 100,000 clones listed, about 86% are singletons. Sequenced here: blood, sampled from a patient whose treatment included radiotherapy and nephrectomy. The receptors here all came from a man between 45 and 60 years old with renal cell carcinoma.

This chain's CDR3 is CASSTGSSGGTDTQYF. The CDR3 DNA sequence: TGTGCCAGCAGCACGGGGAGTAGCGGGGGGACAGATACGCAGTATTTT. This chain uses TRBV9 with TRBJ2-3, with 10 bases matching TRBD2. The CDR3 is 16 amino acids. Trimming took 4 bases from V and 3 from J; bases not matched to a gene: 8. The V gene's germline CDR1 is SGDLS and CDR2 YYNGEE.

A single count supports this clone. This CDR3 is CASNREGTYNEQFF. For the CDR3, the DNA is TGTGCCAGCAACCGGGAGGGAACCTACAATGAGCAGTTCTTC. V is TRBV2 and J is TRBJ2-1, with 8 bases fitting TRBD2. Trimming took 7 bases from V and 2 from J; bases not matched to a gene: 4. This CDR3 contains 14 residues. Germline V gene data show CDR1 as SNHLY and CDR2 as FYNNEI.

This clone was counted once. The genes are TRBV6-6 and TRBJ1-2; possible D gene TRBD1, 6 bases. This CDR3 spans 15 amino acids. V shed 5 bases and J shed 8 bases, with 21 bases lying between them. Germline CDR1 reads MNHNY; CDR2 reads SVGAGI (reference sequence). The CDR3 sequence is CASSEDSHDPPGYTF. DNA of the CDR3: TGTGCCAGCAGTGAGGACAGTCACGACCCCCCAGGCTACACCTTC.

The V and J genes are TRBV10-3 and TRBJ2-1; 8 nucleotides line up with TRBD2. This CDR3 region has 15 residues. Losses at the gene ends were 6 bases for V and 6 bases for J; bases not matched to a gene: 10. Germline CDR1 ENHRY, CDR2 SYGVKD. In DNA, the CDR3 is TGTGCCATCAGGGGCGGGGCGGGAGGTAGCAATGAGCAGTTCTTC. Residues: CAIRGGAGGSNEQFF.

CDR3 coding DNA: TGTGCCAGCAGCCCAGGACAGGGCACAGAAAAACTGTTTTTT. Amino acid sequence: CASSPGQGTEKLFF. The V gene is TRBV5-8, the J gene TRBJ1-4; 8 bases match TRBD1. The CDR3 sequence is 14 residues long. Per germline, CDR1 SGHTS and CDR2 YDEGEE. The V segment lost 4 bases and the J segment 8 bases; nucleotides outside the gene matches: 7. Full variable domain (rest looked up from reference TRBV5-8 and TRBJ1-4): EAGVTQSPTHLIKTRGQQATLRCSPISGHTSVYWYQQALGLGLQFLLWYDEGEERNRGNFPPRFSGRQFPNYSSELNVNALELEDSALYLCASSPGQGTEKLFFGSGTQLSVL.

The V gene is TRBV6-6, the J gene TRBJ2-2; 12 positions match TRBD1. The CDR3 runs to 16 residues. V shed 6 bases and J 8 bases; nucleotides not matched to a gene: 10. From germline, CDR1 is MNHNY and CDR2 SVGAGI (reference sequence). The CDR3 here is CASRPTGTGGLGELFF. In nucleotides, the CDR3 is TGTGCCAGCAGACCAACCGGGACAGGGGGCTTGGGGGAGCTGTTTTTT.

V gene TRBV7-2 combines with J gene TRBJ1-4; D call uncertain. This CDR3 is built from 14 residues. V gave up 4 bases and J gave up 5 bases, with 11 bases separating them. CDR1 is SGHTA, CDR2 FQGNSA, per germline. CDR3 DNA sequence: TGTGCCAGCAGCTCCCCCCCGCTAAATGAAAAACTGTTTTTT. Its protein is CASSSPPLNEKLFF.

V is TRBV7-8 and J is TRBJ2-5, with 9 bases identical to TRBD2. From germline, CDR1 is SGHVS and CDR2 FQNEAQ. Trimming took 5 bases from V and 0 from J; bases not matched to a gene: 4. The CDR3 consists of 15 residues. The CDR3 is CASSPLAGHQETQYF. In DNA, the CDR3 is TGTGCCAGCAGCCCGCTAGCGGGGCACCAAGAGACCCAGTACTTC.

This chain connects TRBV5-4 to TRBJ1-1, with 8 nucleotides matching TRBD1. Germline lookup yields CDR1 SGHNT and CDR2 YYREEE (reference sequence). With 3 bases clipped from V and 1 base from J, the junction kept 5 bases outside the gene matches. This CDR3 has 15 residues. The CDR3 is CASSSPGTGNTEAFF. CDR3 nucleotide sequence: TGTGCCAGCAGCTCACCCGGGACAGGGAACACTGAAGCTTTCTTT. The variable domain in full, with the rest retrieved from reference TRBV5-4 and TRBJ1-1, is ETGVTQSPTHLIKTRGQQVTLRCSSQSGHNTVSWYQQALGQGPQFIFQYYREEENGRGNFPPRFSGLQFPNYSSELNVNALELDDSALYLCASSSPGTGNTEAFFGQGTRLTVV.

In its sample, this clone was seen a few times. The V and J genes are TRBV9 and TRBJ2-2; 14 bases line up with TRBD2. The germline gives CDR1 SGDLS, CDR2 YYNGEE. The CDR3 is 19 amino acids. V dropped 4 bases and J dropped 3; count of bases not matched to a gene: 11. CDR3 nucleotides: TGTGCCAGCAGCCCCGGGGGACTAGCGGGGGTCTGGTACACCGGGGAGCTGTTTTTT. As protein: CASSPGGLAGVWYTGELFF.

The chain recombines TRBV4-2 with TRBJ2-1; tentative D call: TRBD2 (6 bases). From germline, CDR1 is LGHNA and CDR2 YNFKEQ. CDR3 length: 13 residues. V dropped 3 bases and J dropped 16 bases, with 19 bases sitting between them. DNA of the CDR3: TGTGCCAGCAGCCACTCTTCGGGACTCGTCGCATTCTTC. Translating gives CASSHSSGLVAFF.

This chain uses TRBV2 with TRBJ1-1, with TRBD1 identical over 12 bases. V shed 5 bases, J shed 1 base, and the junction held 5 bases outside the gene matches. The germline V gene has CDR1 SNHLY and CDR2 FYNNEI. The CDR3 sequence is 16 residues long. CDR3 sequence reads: CASSWDRGPPNTEAFF. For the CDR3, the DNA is TGTGCCAGCAGTTGGGACAGGGGGCCTCCGAACACTGAAGCTTTCTTT.

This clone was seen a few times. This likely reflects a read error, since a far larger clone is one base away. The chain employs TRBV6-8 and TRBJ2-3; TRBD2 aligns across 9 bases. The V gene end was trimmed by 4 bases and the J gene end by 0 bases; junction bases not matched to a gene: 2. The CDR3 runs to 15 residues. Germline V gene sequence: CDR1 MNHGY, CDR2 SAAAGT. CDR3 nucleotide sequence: TGTGCCAGCAGTTTTGCGGGGGGGAGCACAGATACGCAGTATTTT. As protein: CASSFAGGSTDTQYF.

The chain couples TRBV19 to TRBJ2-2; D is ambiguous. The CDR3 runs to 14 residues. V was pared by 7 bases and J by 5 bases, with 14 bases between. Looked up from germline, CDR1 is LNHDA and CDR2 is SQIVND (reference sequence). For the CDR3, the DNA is TGTGCCAGTAAAGGGTGGCAGCTTACCGGGGAGCTGTTTTTT. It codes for CASKGWQLTGELFF.

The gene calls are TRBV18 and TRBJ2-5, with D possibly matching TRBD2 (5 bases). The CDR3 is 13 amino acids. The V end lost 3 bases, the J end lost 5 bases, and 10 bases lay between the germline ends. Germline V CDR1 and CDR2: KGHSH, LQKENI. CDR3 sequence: CASSPSGSETQYF. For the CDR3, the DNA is TGTGCCAGCTCACCCTCGGGGAGTGAGACCCAGTACTTC.

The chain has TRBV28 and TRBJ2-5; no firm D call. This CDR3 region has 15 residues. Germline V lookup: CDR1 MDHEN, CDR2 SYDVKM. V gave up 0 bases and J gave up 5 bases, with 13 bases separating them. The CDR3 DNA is TGTGCCAGCAGTTTATGGGCAGGATGGTCGGAGACCCAGTACTTC. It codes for CASSLWAGWSETQYF.